These 9 T cell receptor beta chains were sequenced from one sample in a study of cytomegalovirus exposure and HLA in healthy donors. The PCR contained 60 Vbeta and 13 Jbeta primers. Using immunoSEQ multiplex PCR, the repertoire was profiled, and TCRdb retains in-frame clones only, with some absent. The sample holds around 170,000 clones, around four fifths seen once. Sequencing was carried out using PBMCs. These receptors were collected from a male donor in good health and CMV-seronegative.

This chain joins TRBV7-2 and TRBJ1-1, with D possibly TRBD1 on 6 matching bases. CDR1 and CDR2 (germline): SGHTA, FQGNSA. The CDR3 contains 15 residues. V lost 5 bases, J lost 6 bases, and 19 bases lay in between. The CDR3 here is CASSQRGGVLAEAFF. The CDR3 nucleotides are TGTGCCAGCAGCCAAAGGGGGGGGGTGTTGGCTGAAGCTTTCTTT.

This clone was counted a few times. This rearrangement joins TRBV19 to TRBJ1-5, with 7 bases aligning to TRBD1. CDR1 is LNHDA, CDR2 SQIVND, per germline (reference sequence). With 8 bases clipped from V and 5 bases from J, the junction kept 12 bases outside the gene matches. The length of the CDR3 is 15 residues. CDR3 residues: CASWDSLGGHQPQHF. CDR3 DNA: TGTGCCAGTTGGGACAGCCTAGGAGGGCATCAGCCCCAGCATTTT.

CDR3 DNA sequence: TGTGCCAGTGCCACTGGGGGCGCGGGGGTGGACTATGGCTACACCTTC. As protein: CASATGGAGVDYGYTF. The chain carries TRBV27 and TRBJ1-2; TRBD1 might be the D (6 bases). Trimming pared 9 bases from V and 3 bases from J, leaving 23 bases between. The germline V gene encodes CDR1 MNHEY and CDR2 SMNVEV (reference sequence). The CDR3 is 16 residues long.

The chain is built from TRBV28 and TRBJ1-5; the D gene is possibly TRBD1 (5 bases). V was pared by 7 bases and J by 0 bases, with 10 bases between. This CDR3 is built from 14 residues. Per the germline V gene, CDR1 is MDHEN and CDR2 is SYDVKM. This CDR3 is CASTPGGSNQPQHF. Written as DNA, the CDR3 is TGTGCCAGCACCCCGGGGGGTAGCAATCAGCCCCAGCATTTT.

This rearrangement joins TRBV29-1 to TRBJ1-1; D possibly corresponds to TRBD1 (6 bases). V was clipped by 4 bases and J by 1 base, with 10 bases between them. The length of the CDR3 is 13 residues. Germline assignment: CDR1 SQVTM and CDR2 ANQGSEA. The CDR3 DNA reads as TGCAGCGTTGTGGACAGCCCGAACACTGAAGCTTTCTTT. Amino acid sequence: CSVVDSPNTEAFF.

V and J are TRBV7-2 and TRBJ2-1; D is perhaps TRBD1 (6 bases). CDR1 and CDR2 (germline): SGHTA, FQGNSA. The CDR3 contains 12 residues. Trimming took 6 bases from V and 9 from J, leaving 12 bases between them. CDR3 in DNA: TGTGCCAGCAGTTTCAGGGGTGGTGAGCAGTTCTTC. Amino acids: CASSFRGGEQFF. Drawing the rest from reference TRBV7-2 and TRBJ2-1, the complete variable domain is GAGVSQSPSNKVTEKGKDVELRCDPISGHTALYWYRQSLGQGLEFLIYFQGNSAPDKSGLPSDRFSAERTGGSVSTLTIQRTQQEDSAVYLCASSFRGGEQFFGPGTRLTVL.

CDR3: CASSLEFQNQPQHF. CDR3 nucleotides: TGTGCCAGCAGCTTAGAATTCCAGAATCAGCCCCAGCATTTT. The rearrangement uses TRBV7-2 and TRBJ1-5; no reliable D call. Germline V gene lookup returns CDR1 SGHTA and CDR2 FQGNSA. Trimming took 1 base from V and 4 from J, leaving 8 bases between them. This CDR3 region has 14 residues.

The chain links TRBV4-2 to TRBJ1-2, with 9 bases lining up with TRBD1. CDR3 length: 17 amino acids. Germline V gene sequence: CDR1 LGHNA, CDR2 YNFKEQ. Trimming removed 0 bases from V and 4 bases from J; junction bases left unmatched: 9. The CDR3 protein is CASSQENTGGGGYGYTF. The CDR3 DNA is TGTGCCAGCAGCCAAGAAAATACAGGGGGCGGGGGCTATGGCTACACCTTC.

The chain is built from TRBV7-2 and TRBJ2-7; a possible D gene is TRBD1 (6 bases). The germline V gene has CDR1 SGHTA and CDR2 FQGNSA. V gave up 4 bases and J gave up 3 bases, with 13 bases separating them. This CDR3 region has 14 residues. CDR3 in amino acids: CASSSLSRGYEQYF. CDR3 nucleotide sequence: TGTGCCAGCAGCTCACTCTCCAGGGGCTACGAGCAGTACTTC.